The 26 T cell receptor beta chains reported below all come from one sample, sequenced in a study of blood T cell repertoires in COVID-19. Method: immunoSEQ multiplex PCR; TCRdb's copy keeps in-frame clones and lacks some. This sample yields 200,000 to 300,000 clones, of which roughly 86% are seen a single time; roughly 2% belongs to the top ten. The sequenced material came from PBMCs or T cells enriched from blood (not recorded which). These receptors all come from a woman between 45 and 60 years old who had recovered from COVID-19.

The chain recombines TRBV27 with TRBJ1-1; 8 positions match TRBD1. The CDR3 spans 13 residues. The germline CDR1 and CDR2 sequences are MNHEY and SMNVEV (reference sequence). Trimming at V came to 1 base and at J to 8 bases, leaving 3 bases not matched to a gene. CDR3 protein: CASSLLGTGEAFF. CDR3 nucleotides: TGTGCCAGCAGTTTATTGGGGACAGGAGAAGCTTTCTTT.

V is TRBV2 and J is TRBJ1-5; 7 bases align to TRBD1. J was trimmed by 5 bases and V by 8 bases; bases with no gene match: 9. CDR1 and CDR2 (germline): SNHLY, FYNNEI. This CDR3 contains 14 residues. The chain's CDR3 is CASGLDRVDQPQHF. CDR3 coding DNA: TGTGCCAGCGGCCTTGACAGGGTGGATCAGCCCCAGCATTTT.

This CDR3 is CASSYGTSGGQHANEQFF. CDR3 nucleotide sequence: TGTGCCAGCAGTTATGGGACTAGCGGGGGCCAGCACGCCAATGAGCAGTTCTTC. V usage is TRBV6-2 or TRBV6-3 and J usage is TRBJ2-1, with 14 bases that match TRBD2. The CDR3 loop spans 18 amino acids. The V segment lost 3 bases and the J segment 6 bases; nucleotides outside the gene matches: 10. Germline V gene lookup returns CDR1 MNHEY and CDR2 SVGEGT.

The rearrangement joins TRBV6-5 to TRBJ2-3; perhaps TRBD1 as D (6 bases). V lost 7 bases and J lost 8, with 13 bases in between. The germline V gene encodes CDR1 MNHEY and CDR2 SVGAGI. This CDR3 is 12 amino acids long. In DNA, the CDR3 is TGTGCCAGCATCGGACAGTTCGGTACGCAGTATTTT. Translating it yields CASIGQFGTQYF.

This clone was seen a single time. This chain connects TRBV6-5 to TRBJ2-5; 7 bases fit TRBD2. The length of the CDR3 is 12 residues. Trimming removed 8 bases from V and 5 bases from J; junction bases left unmatched: 5. Looked up from germline, CDR1 is MNHEY and CDR2 is SVGAGI. DNA of the CDR3: TGTGCCAGCCGGGGGGAGACTGAGACCCAGTACTTC. It encodes CASRGETETQYF.

V and J are TRBV23-1 and TRBJ2-3; the match to TRBD2 covers 8 bases. TRBV23-1 is recorded as an ORF, its role being uncertain. J was trimmed by 1 base and V by 7 bases; bases with no gene match: 22. The CDR3 runs 20 residues. CDR3 coding DNA: TGCGCCAGCACCCCACGGAGGGAGGAGCAAGCGGGAGTGGGCACAGATACGCAGTATTTT. Translation gives CASTPRREEQAGVGTDTQYF.

The rearrangement uses TRBV11-2 and TRBJ2-1, with 9 bases matching TRBD2. The V segment lost 4 bases and the J segment 0 bases; nucleotides outside the gene matches: 4. This CDR3 spans 16 amino acids. Germline-derived CDR1 and CDR2 are SGHAT and FQNNGV. CDR3 sequence: CASSSLAGSSYNEQFF. In DNA form, the CDR3 reads TGTGCCAGCAGCTCTCTAGCGGGGAGCTCCTACAATGAGCAGTTCTTC.

The chain is built from TRBV25-1 and TRBJ1-3; 9 positions agree with TRBD1. With V trimmed by 3 bases and J by 4 bases, 4 bases remained unmatched. Germline-derived CDR1 and CDR2 are MGHDK and SYGVNS. The CDR3 loop spans 15 amino acids. CDR3 nucleotide sequence: TGTGCCAGCAGTGAGGCGGGGACAGGGGGAAACACCATATATTTT. It codes for CASSEAGTGGNTIYF.

CDR3 sequence: CASSPRTRNRYNEQFF. CDR3 nucleotide sequence: TGTGCCAGTAGCCCCCGTACGAGGAATCGGTACAATGAGCAGTTCTTC. The gene calls are TRBV19 and TRBJ2-1; D is uncertain. Trimming took 6 bases from V and 4 from J, leaving 19 bases between them. Germline-derived CDR1 and CDR2 are LNHDA and SQIVND (reference sequence). This CDR3 contains 16 residues.

This clone is a singleton in its sample. This chain connects TRBV4-1 to TRBJ2-1; 10 nucleotides match TRBD2. This CDR3 comprises 16 residues. V gave up 4 bases and J gave up 6 bases; unmatched junction bases: 9. Germline lookup yields CDR1 MGHRA and CDR2 YSYEKL. Here the CDR3 DNA reads TGCGCCAGCAGCCTAACGGGACTAGCGTTATCCAATGAGCAGTTCTTC. This encodes CASSLTGLALSNEQFF.

The rearrangement uses TRBV13 and TRBJ2-5, with D maybe TRBD2 (5 bases). Germline V lookup: CDR1 PRHDT, CDR2 FYEKMQ (reference sequence). The V and J ends lost 5 bases and 5 bases respectively, with 21 bases between them. This CDR3 has 16 amino acids. The CDR3 DNA follows: TGTGCCAGCAGCATAAACCCGCGGGTGGGCCAGGAGACCCAGTACTTC. Translating gives CASSINPRVGQETQYF.

CDR3: CASSEDVTGVYEQYF. The CDR3 DNA reads TGTGCCAGCAGTGAGGATGTGACAGGGGTTTACGAGCAGTACTTC. This chain connects TRBV6-1 to TRBJ2-7; 8 nucleotides align to TRBD1. This CDR3 is 15 amino acids long. V dropped 3 bases and J dropped 4; count of bases not matched to a gene: 8. CDR1 is MNHNS, CDR2 SASEGT, per germline.

This chain uses TRBV13 with TRBJ1-2, with 7 bases lining up with TRBD1. Unmatched junction bases numbered 6, after V lost 1 base and J lost 7 bases. CDR3 size: 14 residues. Germline V gene data show CDR1 as PRHDT and CDR2 as FYEKMQ (reference sequence). The CDR3 loop reads CASSLDRGSGGYTF. In DNA, the CDR3 is TGTGCCAGCAGCTTAGACAGGGGAAGCGGTGGCTACACCTTC.

In its sample, this clone was seen once. V and J are TRBV5-1 and TRBJ1-4; D is uncertain. Deletions cut 0 bases from V and 5 bases from J, with 8 bases between. The CDR3 totals 14 residues. Germline CDR1 reads SGHRS; CDR2 reads YFSETQ. Here the CDR3 reads CASSLGGYNEKLFF. Written as DNA, the CDR3 is TGCGCCAGCAGCTTGGGCGGATACAATGAAAAACTGTTTTTT.

The V and J genes are TRBV28 and TRBJ2-1, with TRBD2 identical over 12 bases. Germline V gene sequence: CDR1 MDHEN, CDR2 SYDVKM. V gave up 1 base and J gave up 3 bases; unmatched junction bases: 4. The CDR3 extends over 17 amino acids. This chain's CDR3 is CASSLYRTSGIYNEQFF. CDR3 DNA sequence: TGTGCCAGCAGTTTATACCGGACTAGCGGGATCTACAATGAGCAGTTCTTC.

This chain connects TRBV9 to TRBJ1-2; 7 nucleotides match TRBD1. CDR3 length equals 13 residues. In germline, CDR1 is SGDLS, CDR2 YYNGEE. Trimming removed 1 base from V and 4 bases from J; junction bases left unmatched: 1. The CDR3 region has the DNA TGTGCCAGCAGCGTATGGGACAGCTATGGCTACACCTTC. This encodes CASSVWDSYGYTF.

J is TRBJ1-3 and V is TRBV3-1 (or the pseudogene TRBV3-2); TRBD1 is a possible D gene (6 bases). The length of the CDR3 is 15 residues. Germline CDR1 is LGHDT and CDR2 is YNNKEL (reference sequence). V lost 2 bases, J lost 6 bases, and 14 bases lay in between. Here the CDR3 DNA reads TGTGCCAGCAGCCAAACCAGGGGATCGGAAAACACCATATATTTT. This translates into CASSQTRGSENTIYF.

The V and J genes are TRBV19 and TRBJ2-1; TRBD2 matches 8 bases. The junction had 5 bases not matched to a gene; V was cut back by 1 base and J by 9 bases. Germline values: CDR1 LNHDA, CDR2 SQIVND (reference sequence). The CDR3 loop spans 14 amino acids. This CDR3 reads CASSIVGAGGEQFF. Written as DNA, the CDR3 is TGTGCCAGTAGTATAGTTGGGGCGGGGGGTGAGCAGTTCTTC.

The CDR3 DNA is TGTGCCAGCAGCCGGAGCGGGGACCAAGAGACCCAGTACTTC. Translating gives CASSRSGDQETQYF. The chain employs TRBV9 and TRBJ2-5, with 7 nucleotides matching TRBD2. The CDR3 runs 14 residues. The germline V gene has CDR1 SGDLS and CDR2 YYNGEE. J gave up 0 bases and V 4 bases, and 3 bases lay outside the gene matches.

This chain connects TRBV5-4 to TRBJ1-2; D unresolved. Trimming left V 4 bases short and J 2 bases short, with 15 bases between. Germline CDR1 and CDR2: SGHNT and YYREEE (reference sequence). This CDR3 spans 15 amino acids. Here the CDR3 reads CASSPRERVNYGYTF. The CDR3 nucleotides read TGTGCCAGCAGCCCTCGGGAAAGGGTGAACTATGGCTACACCTTC.

V usage is TRBV7-8 and J usage is TRBJ2-1; D ambiguous. CDR1 is SGHVS and CDR2 is FQNEAQ in the germline V gene. The CDR3 sequence is 12 residues long. The V gene lost 6 bases and the J gene lost 6 bases, with 9 bases spanning the gap. In DNA form, the CDR3 reads TGTGCCAGCAGTCGAGTCAGCAATGAGCAGTTCTTC. Translation gives CASSRVSNEQFF.

The rearrangement joins TRBV7-8 to TRBJ1-6; no clear D gene. CDR3 size: 15 residues. V was trimmed by 5 bases and J by 5 bases, leaving 13 bases between them. CDR1 and CDR2 (germline): SGHVS, FQNEAQ. The CDR3: CASSERESDNSPLHF. Here the CDR3 DNA reads TGTGCCAGCAGCGAGCGGGAGAGTGATAATTCACCCCTCCACTTT.

This clone was observed a handful of times. The chain has TRBV19 and TRBJ2-2; 8 bases are shared with TRBD1. The CDR3 is made up of 15 amino acids. The ends lost 1 base at V and 7 bases at J; junction bases unmatched: 5. Germline V lookup: CDR1 LNHDA, CDR2 SQIVND (reference sequence). In DNA form, the CDR3 reads TGTGCCAGTAGTATAGGACAGGGGACTGGCGGGGAGCTGTTTTTT. It specifies CASSIGQGTGGELFF.

The chain combines TRBV3-1 (or the pseudogene TRBV3-2) with TRBJ2-6; D ambiguous. The CDR3 runs to 14 residues. The V and J ends lost 3 bases and 0 bases respectively, with 3 bases between them. CDR1 is LGHDT, CDR2 YNNKEL, per germline (reference sequence). The CDR3 nucleotides are TGTGCCAGCAGCCATATCTCTGGGGCCAACGTCCTGACTTTC. It codes for CASSHISGANVLTF.

The gene calls are TRBV3-1 (or the pseudogene TRBV3-2) and TRBJ2-7; 12 nucleotides match TRBD2. Per germline, CDR1 LGHDT and CDR2 YNNKEL (reference sequence). The V segment lost 5 bases and the J segment 2 bases; nucleotides outside the gene matches: 7. This CDR3 region has 16 residues. CDR3 nucleotides: TGTGCCAGCAGCTCCTCTAGCGGGAGGGGGACCTACGAGCAGTACTTC. Translated: CASSSSSGRGTYEQYF.

Only one count was recorded for this clone. The chain joins TRBV19 to TRBJ1-5; D unresolved. Germline V CDR1 and CDR2: LNHDA, SQIVND (reference sequence). The CDR3 has 15 residues. V was trimmed by 6 bases and J by 3 bases, leaving 15 bases between them. The CDR3 loop is CASSLSGLDNQPQHF. In nucleotides, the CDR3 is TGTGCCAGTAGCCTTTCCGGGTTGGACAATCAGCCCCAGCATTTT.